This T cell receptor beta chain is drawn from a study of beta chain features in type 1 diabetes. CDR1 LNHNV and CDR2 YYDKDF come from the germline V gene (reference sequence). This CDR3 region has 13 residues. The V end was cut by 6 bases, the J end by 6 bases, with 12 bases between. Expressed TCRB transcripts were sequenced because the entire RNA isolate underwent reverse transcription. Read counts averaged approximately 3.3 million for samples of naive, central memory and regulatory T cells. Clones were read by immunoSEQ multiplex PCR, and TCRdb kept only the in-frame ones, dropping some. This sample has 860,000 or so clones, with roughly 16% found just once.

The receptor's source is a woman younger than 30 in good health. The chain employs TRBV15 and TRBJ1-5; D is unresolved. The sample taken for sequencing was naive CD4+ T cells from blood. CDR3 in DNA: TGTGCCACCAGTGTCCTTTCCAGTCAGCCCCAGCATTTT. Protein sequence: CATSVLSSQPQHF.